This T cell receptor beta chain was identified in a study of T cells in Graves' hyperthyroidism and ophthalmopathy. Study at large: Peripheral blood collection took place at initial diagnosis, before any treatment.

TCR beta CDR3 region amplification was performed from RNA transcripts. An initial round of RT-PCR targeting the TCR CDR3 relied on the HTBI primer set. TCRdb recomputed calls from the multiplex PCR reads with MiXCR, one row per CDR3 protein. Of roughly 740,000 distinct CDR3 sequences in the sample, approximately 16% are singletons; the top ten hold 8.4%. Graves' hyperthyroidism was deemed stable absent ophthalmopathy progression within 18 months. V dropped 3 bases and J dropped 6; count of bases not matched to a gene: 12. The CDR3 runs 17 residues. Germline CDR1 reads SGHRS; CDR2 reads YFSETQ. Ten or more counts support this clonotype.

Material for sequencing was blood. This TCR was sampled from a man between 18 and 35 years old with Graves' hyperthyroidism. This rearrangement joins TRBV5-1 to TRBJ2-2; 9 bases match TRBD1. CDR3 loop: CASSWRTGGAGPGELFF. In DNA form, the CDR3 reads TGCGCCAGCAGCTGGAGAACAGGGGGCGCTGGACCCGGGGAGCTGTTTTTT.